The clone carrying this T cell receptor beta chain was observed a few times. The V gene's germline CDR1 is GTSNPN and CDR2 SVGIG (reference sequence). The CDR3 covers 12 residues. Deletions cut 3 bases from V and 7 bases from J, with 12 bases between. The data originate from a study of shared clonotypes between healthy human individuals. Data came from immunoSEQ multiplex PCR; TCRdb stores just in-frame clones and leaves some out. The table has about a million clones, around 74% seen once; the top ten hold 1.4% to 1.5%. The sequenced sample consisted of memory CD4+ T cells sorted from blood. Specified subset: CD45RA-negative fraction. The clonotype comes from a young man in good health. This chain uses TRBV30 with TRBJ1-1; D ambiguous. The CDR3 here is CAWRDFLDEAFF. CDR3 DNA: TGTGCCTGGAGGGACTTTTTAGATGAAGCTTTCTTT.